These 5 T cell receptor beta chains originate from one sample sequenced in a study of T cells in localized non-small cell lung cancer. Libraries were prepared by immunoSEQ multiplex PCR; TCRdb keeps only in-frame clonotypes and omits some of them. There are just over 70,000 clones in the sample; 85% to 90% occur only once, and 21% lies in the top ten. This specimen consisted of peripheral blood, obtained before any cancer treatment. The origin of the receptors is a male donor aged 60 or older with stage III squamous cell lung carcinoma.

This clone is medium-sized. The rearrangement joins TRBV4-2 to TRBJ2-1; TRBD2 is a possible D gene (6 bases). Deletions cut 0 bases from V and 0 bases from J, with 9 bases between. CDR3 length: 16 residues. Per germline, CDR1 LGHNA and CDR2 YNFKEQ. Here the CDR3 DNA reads TGTGCCAGCAGCCAAGAGGCGACTAGCTCCTACAATGAGCAGTTCTTC. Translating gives CASSQEATSSYNEQFF.

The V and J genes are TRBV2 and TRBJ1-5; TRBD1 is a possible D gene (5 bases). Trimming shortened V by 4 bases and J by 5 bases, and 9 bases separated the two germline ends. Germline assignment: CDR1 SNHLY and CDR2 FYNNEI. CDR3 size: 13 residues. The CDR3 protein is CASSGQFDQPQHF. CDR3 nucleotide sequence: TGTGCCAGCAGTGGACAGTTTGATCAGCCCCAGCATTTT.

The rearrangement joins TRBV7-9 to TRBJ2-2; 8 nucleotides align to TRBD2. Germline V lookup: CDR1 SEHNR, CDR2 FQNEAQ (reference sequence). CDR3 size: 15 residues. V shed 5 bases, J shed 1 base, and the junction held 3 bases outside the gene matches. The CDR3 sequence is CASSRSGVNTGELFF. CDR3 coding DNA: TGTGCCAGCAGCCGTAGCGGGGTGAACACCGGGGAGCTGTTTTTT.

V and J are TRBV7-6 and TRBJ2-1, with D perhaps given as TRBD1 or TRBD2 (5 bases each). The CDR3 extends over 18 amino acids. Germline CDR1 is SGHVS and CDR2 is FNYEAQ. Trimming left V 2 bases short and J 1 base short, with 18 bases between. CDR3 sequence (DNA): TGTGCCAGCAGCTTACGAGACCGAGGGGCCTCATCCTACAATGAGCAGTTCTTC. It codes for CASSLRDRGASSYNEQFF.

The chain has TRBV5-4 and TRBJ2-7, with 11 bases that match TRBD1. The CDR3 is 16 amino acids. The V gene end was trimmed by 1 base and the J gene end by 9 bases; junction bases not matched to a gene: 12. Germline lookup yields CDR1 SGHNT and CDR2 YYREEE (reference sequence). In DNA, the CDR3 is TGTGCCAGCAGCTTGAACCCAGGACAGGGGGCCAGGGGGCAGTACTTC. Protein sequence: CASSLNPGQGARGQYF.